The rows below give T cell receptor beta chains drawn from one sample of a study of T cell responses to AZD1222 COVID-19 vaccine. TCRdb's table, derived via immunoSEQ multiplex PCR, lists solely in-frame clones and lacks some. The sample holds more than 95,000 clones, around 87% seen once. The sequences come from peripheral blood, collected on day 0 of AZD1222 vaccination. These receptors all come from an adult in good health. The CDR3 runs from the conserved cysteine through the conserved F or W. Fields, in order: J gene, clone size, D gene, V gene, CDR3 protein, CDR3 DNA. The D gene is left open where the match is weak. The size field is filled for only some rows; it gives once, few, many or a size class.

J gene: TRBJ2-7; clone size: NA; D gene: NA; V gene: TRBV7-9; CDR3 protein: CASSGRSYEQYF; CDR3 DNA: TGTGCCAGCAGCGGACGCTCCTACGAGCAGTACTTC
J gene: TRBJ1-2; clone size: NA; D gene: TRBD1; V gene: TRBV19; CDR3 protein: CASSPGQGIAYGYTF; CDR3 DNA: TGTGCCAGTAGTCCCGGACAGGGGATCGCCTATGGCTACACCTTC
J gene: TRBJ1-6; clone size: NA; D gene: NA; V gene: TRBV2; CDR3 protein: CASRGTGSPLHF; CDR3 DNA: TGTGCCAGCAGGGGGACTGGATCACCCCTCCACTTT
J gene: TRBJ2-1; clone size: few; D gene: NA; V gene: TRBV19; CDR3 protein: CASSIEQDIDNEQFF; CDR3 DNA: TGTGCCAGTAGTATCGAGCAGGATATAGACAATGAGCAGTTCTTC
J gene: TRBJ1-1; clone size: NA; D gene: TRBD1; V gene: TRBV5-1; CDR3 protein: CASSLVQGRLPNTEAFF; CDR3 DNA: TGCGCCAGCAGCTTGGTACAGGGGCGATTACCGAACACTGAAGCTTTCTTT
J gene: TRBJ1-1; clone size: NA; D gene: NA; V gene: TRBV18; CDR3 protein: CASSPPRIGGNTEAFF; CDR3 DNA: TGTGCCAGCTCACCACCGAGAATTGGAGGAAACACTGAAGCTTTCTTT
J gene: TRBJ2-1; clone size: NA; D gene: NA; V gene: TRBV11-2; CDR3 protein: CASSSLGMRDNEQFF; CDR3 DNA: TGTGCCAGCAGCTCCTTGGGTATGCGGGACAATGAGCAGTTCTTC
J gene: TRBJ2-5; clone size: NA; D gene: TRBD2; V gene: TRBV5-1; CDR3 protein: CASTLGTSGVKYQETQYF; CDR3 DNA: TGCGCCAGCACGCTAGGGACTAGCGGGGTTAAGTACCAAGAGACCCAGTACTTC
J gene: TRBJ1-4; clone size: few; D gene: NA; V gene: TRBV6-6; CDR3 protein: CASSPLSISATNEKLFF; CDR3 DNA: TGTGCCAGCAGTCCCCTCAGTATAAGTGCAACTAATGAAAAACTGTTTTTT
J gene: TRBJ1-1; clone size: NA; D gene: NA; V gene: TRBV3-1/TRBV3-2; CDR3 protein: CASSLGTLEAFF; CDR3 DNA: TGTGCCAGCAGCCTCGGGACTCTTGAAGCTTTCTTT
J gene: TRBJ1-5; clone size: NA; D gene: TRBD1; V gene: TRBV7-8; CDR3 protein: CASSFLSQGRIQPQHF; CDR3 DNA: TGTGCCAGCAGCTTTCTCTCACAGGGGCGGATTCAGCCCCAGCATTTT
J gene: TRBJ2-7; clone size: NA; D gene: NA; V gene: TRBV20-1; CDR3 protein: CSASPDYEQYF; CDR3 DNA: TGCAGTGCTAGCCCGGACTACGAGCAGTACTTC
J gene: TRBJ2-3; clone size: NA; D gene: TRBD2; V gene: TRBV6-1; CDR3 protein: CASSEIAGGTDTQYF; CDR3 DNA: TGTGCCAGCAGTGAAATAGCGGGGGGCACAGATACGCAGTATTTT
J gene: TRBJ1-5; clone size: NA; D gene: NA; V gene: TRBV20-1; CDR3 protein: CSASVGLTSNQPQHF; CDR3 DNA: TGCAGTGCTAGTGTAGGGCTTACGAGCAATCAGCCCCAGCATTTT
J gene: TRBJ2-5; clone size: NA; D gene: TRBD1; V gene: TRBV7-9; CDR3 protein: CASSLSGGVGQETQYF; CDR3 DNA: TGTGCCAGCAGCTTATCAGGGGGCGTAGGCCAAGAGACCCAGTACTTC
J gene: TRBJ1-2; clone size: NA; D gene: TRBD1; V gene: TRBV28; CDR3 protein: CATGQGPFTNYGYTF; CDR3 DNA: TGTGCCACCGGACAGGGCCCCTTCACTAACTATGGCTACACCTTC
J gene: TRBJ2-2; clone size: once; D gene: TRBD2; V gene: TRBV7-2; CDR3 protein: CASSLRLAVITGELFF; CDR3 DNA: TGTGCCAGCAGCTTACGCCTAGCGGTGATTACCGGGGAGCTGTTTTTT
J gene: TRBJ1-2; clone size: NA; D gene: TRBD1; V gene: TRBV7-8; CDR3 protein: CASSLGGTGAGYTF; CDR3 DNA: TGTGCCAGCAGCTTAGGTGGGACAGGGGCTGGCTACACCTTC
J gene: TRBJ2-7; clone size: NA; D gene: NA; V gene: TRBV5-1; CDR3 protein: CASSLPGAAFEQYF; CDR3 DNA: TGCGCCAGCAGCCTGCCGGGGGCAGCCTTCGAGCAGTACTTC
J gene: TRBJ2-7; clone size: NA; D gene: NA; V gene: TRBV2; CDR3 protein: CASSARGSGYEQYF; CDR3 DNA: TGTGCCAGCAGTGCTAGGGGATCGGGTTACGAGCAGTACTTC